Each of the 10 T cell receptor beta chains below was sequenced from the same sample in a study of T cells in Graves' hyperthyroidism and ophthalmopathy. What was amplified from RNA transcripts were TCR beta CDR3 regions. Carried out on the TCR CDR3, a first-round RT-PCR used the HTBI primer set. TCRdb reprocessed the multiplex PCR reads with MiXCR, giving one entry per CDR3 protein. Among around 300,000 distinct CDR3 sequences listed, roughly 22% were seen once. Sequencing was done on a sample of blood. The receptors shown here come from a man younger than 45 with Graves' ophthalmopathy.

The table lists this clonotype with a few counts. This chain uses TRBV24-1 with TRBJ2-3; 15 bases map to TRBD2. In germline, CDR1 is KGHDR, CDR2 SFDVKD. The length of the CDR3 is 19 residues. Germline trimming cut 4 bases from V and 0 bases from J; bases unmatched to any gene: 7. The CDR3 DNA follows: TGTGCCACCAGTGACCCGGGACTAGCGGGAGGCCCTAGCACAGATACGCAGTATTTT. This encodes CATSDPGLAGGPSTDTQYF.

This clonotype was counted ten times or more. This chain joins TRBV6-1 and TRBJ2-5; D may match TRBD1 or TRBD2 (5 bases each). There are 14 residues in the CDR3. Germline V gene sequence: CDR1 MNHNS, CDR2 SASEGT. The V end lost 5 bases, the J end lost 5 bases, and 15 bases lay between the germline ends. This CDR3 is CASSWGSYGETQYF. CDR3 nucleotides: TGTGCCAGCAGTTGGGGGTCCTACGGGGAGACCCAGTACTTC.

This clonotype was observed a few times. V and J are TRBV27 and TRBJ2-6; no clear D. Deletions cut 5 bases from V and 0 bases from J, with 5 bases between. CDR1 and CDR2 (germline): MNHEY, SMNVEV (reference sequence). This CDR3 region has 14 residues. The CDR3 is CASSKLSGANVLTF. Written as DNA, the CDR3 is TGTGCCAGCAGTAAACTCTCTGGGGCCAACGTCCTGACTTTC.

This chain connects TRBV28 to TRBJ2-7; 7 bases map to TRBD1. The CDR3 has 14 amino acids. Germline trimming cut 4 bases from V and 1 base from J; bases unmatched to any gene: 4. Germline CDR1 is MDHEN and CDR2 is SYDVKM. CDR3 protein: CASSWLGQSYEQYF. Here the CDR3 DNA reads TGTGCCAGCAGTTGGTTGGGACAGTCCTACGAGCAGTACTTC.

V is TRBV18 and J is TRBJ2-2, with D perhaps matching TRBD1 (5 bases). V shed 2 bases and J shed 1 base, with 8 bases lying between them. This CDR3 has 15 amino acids. The germline CDR1 and CDR2 sequences are KGHSH and LQKENI. The CDR3 here is CASSPVQGNTGELFF. The DNA for the CDR3 is TGTGCCAGCTCACCAGTGCAGGGGAACACCGGGGAGCTGTTTTTT.

This rearrangement joins TRBV28 to TRBJ1-2; a possible D gene is TRBD1 (6 bases). The CDR3 is made up of 12 amino acids. The V end lost 3 bases, the J end lost 9 bases, and 11 bases lay between the germline ends. Germline loops: CDR1 MDHEN, CDR2 SYDVKM. The CDR3 loop reads CASSFLQGRYTF. CDR3 in DNA: TGTGCCAGCAGTTTCCTGCAGGGGCGCTACACCTTC.

This clonotype was seen a few times. The chain has TRBV24-1 and TRBJ2-1, with D unresolved. The CDR3 extends over 13 amino acids. Trimming pared 0 bases from V and 6 bases from J, leaving 5 bases between. From germline, CDR1 is KGHDR and CDR2 SFDVKD. CDR3 protein: CATSDLHANEQFF. CDR3 nucleotides: TGTGCCACCAGTGATTTGCATGCCAATGAGCAGTTCTTC.

The CDR3 protein is CAWKPTPGTTDTQYF. The CDR3 bases are TGTGCCTGGAAGCCCACCCCAGGGACCACAGATACGCAGTATTTT. The V gene is TRBV30, the J gene TRBJ2-3; D assignment may be TRBD1 or TRBD2 (5 bases each). CDR3 length equals 15 residues. Germline V gene sequence: CDR1 GTSNPN, CDR2 SVGIG (reference sequence). Trimming cost V 4 bases and J 2 bases, with 16 bases left between them.

CDR3 sequence reads: CASSRAASGSYEQYF. Written as DNA, the CDR3 is TGTGCCAGCAGCCGGGCGGCTAGCGGCTCCTACGAGCAGTACTTC. This chain connects TRBV5-4 to TRBJ2-7; 7 bases are a match to TRBD2. Germline assignment: CDR1 SGHNT and CDR2 YYREEE (reference sequence). V dropped 4 bases and J dropped 0; count of bases not matched to a gene: 7. CDR3 length: 15 amino acids. Full variable domain (outside the CDR3, taken from reference TRBV5-4 and TRBJ2-7): ETGVTQSPTHLIKTRGQQVTLRCSSQSGHNTVSWYQQALGQGPQFIFQYYREEENGRGNFPPRFSGLQFPNYSSELNVNALELDDSALYLCASSRAASGSYEQYFGPGTRLTVT.

This sequence joins TRBV7-3 and TRBJ2-1; D is undetermined. Germline CDR1 is SGHTA and CDR2 is FQGTGA. V lost 5 bases and J lost 7, with 12 bases in between. This CDR3 is built from 13 residues. This chain's CDR3 is CASSPNVGNEQFF. DNA for the CDR3: TGTGCCAGCAGCCCAAACGTGGGGAATGAGCAGTTCTTC.